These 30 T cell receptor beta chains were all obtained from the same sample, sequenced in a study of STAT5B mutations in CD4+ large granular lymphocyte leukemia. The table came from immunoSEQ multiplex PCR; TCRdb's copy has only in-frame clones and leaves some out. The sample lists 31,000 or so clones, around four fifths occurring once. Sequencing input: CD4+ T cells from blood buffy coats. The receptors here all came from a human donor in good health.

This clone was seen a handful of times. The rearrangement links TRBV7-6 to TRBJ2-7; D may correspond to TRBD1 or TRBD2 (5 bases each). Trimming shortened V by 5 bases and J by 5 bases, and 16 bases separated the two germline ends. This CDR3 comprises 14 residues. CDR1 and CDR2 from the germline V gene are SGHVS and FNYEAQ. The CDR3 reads CASSLRGVSDEQYF. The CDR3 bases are TGTGCCAGCAGCCTCCGAGGGGTCTCTGACGAGCAGTACTTC.

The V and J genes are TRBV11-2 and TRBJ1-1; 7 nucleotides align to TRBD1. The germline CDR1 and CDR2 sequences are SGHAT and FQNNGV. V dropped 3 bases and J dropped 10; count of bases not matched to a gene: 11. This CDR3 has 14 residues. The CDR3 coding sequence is TGTGCCAGCAGCTTTAATTCCCGGGACAGAGGAGCTTTCTTT. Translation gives CASSFNSRDRGAFF.

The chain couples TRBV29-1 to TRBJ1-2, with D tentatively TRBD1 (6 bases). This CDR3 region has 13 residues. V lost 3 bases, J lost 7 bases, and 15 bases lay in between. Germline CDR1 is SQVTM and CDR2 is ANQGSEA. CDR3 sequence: CSVENQGIGGYTF. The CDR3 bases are TGCAGCGTTGAGAATCAGGGGATTGGTGGCTACACCTTC.

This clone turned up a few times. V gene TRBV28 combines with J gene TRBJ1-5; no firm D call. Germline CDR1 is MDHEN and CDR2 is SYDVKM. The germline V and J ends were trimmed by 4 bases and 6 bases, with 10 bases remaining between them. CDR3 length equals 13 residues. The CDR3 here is CASSWVLGQPQHF. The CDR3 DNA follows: TGTGCCAGCAGTTGGGTACTGGGTCAGCCCCAGCATTTT.

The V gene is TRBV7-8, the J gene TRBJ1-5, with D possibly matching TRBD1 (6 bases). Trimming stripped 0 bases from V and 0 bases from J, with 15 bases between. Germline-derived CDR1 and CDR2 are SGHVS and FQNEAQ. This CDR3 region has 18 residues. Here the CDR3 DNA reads TGTGCCAGCAGCTTAGCGCAACGGACAGATTTTAGCAATCAGCCCCAGCATTTT. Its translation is CASSLAQRTDFSNQPQHF. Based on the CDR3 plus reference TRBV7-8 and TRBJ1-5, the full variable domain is GAGVSQSPRYKVAKRGQDVALRCDPISGHVSLFWYQQALGQGPEFLTYFQNEAQLDKSGLPSDRFFAERPEGSVSTLKIQRTQQEDSAVYLCASSLAQRTDFSNQPQHFGDGTRLSIL.

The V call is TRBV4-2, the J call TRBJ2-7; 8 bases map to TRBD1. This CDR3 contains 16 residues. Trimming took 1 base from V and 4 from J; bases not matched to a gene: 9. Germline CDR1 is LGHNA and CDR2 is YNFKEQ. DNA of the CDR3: TGTGCCAGCAGCCAAGTCTTCAGGGGGCGAGTTTACGAGCAGTACTTC. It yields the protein CASSQVFRGRVYEQYF.

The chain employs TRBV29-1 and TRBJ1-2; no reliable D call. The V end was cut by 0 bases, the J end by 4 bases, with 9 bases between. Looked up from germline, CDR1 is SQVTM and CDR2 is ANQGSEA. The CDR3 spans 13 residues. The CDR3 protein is CSVEDRSGYGYTF. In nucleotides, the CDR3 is TGCAGCGTTGAAGATCGATCAGGCTATGGCTACACCTTC.

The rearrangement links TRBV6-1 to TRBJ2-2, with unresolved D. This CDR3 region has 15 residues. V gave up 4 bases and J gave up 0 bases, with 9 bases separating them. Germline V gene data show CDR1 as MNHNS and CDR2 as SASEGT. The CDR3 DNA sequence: TGTGCCAGCAGTGTTCTTAACGCGAACACCGGGGAGCTGTTTTTT. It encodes CASSVLNANTGELFF.

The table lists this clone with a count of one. CDR3 residues: CASSKGKGAEKLFF. The CDR3 bases are TGTGCCAGTAGTAAGGGGAAGGGGGCCGAAAAACTGTTTTTT. J is TRBJ1-4 and V is TRBV19; 7 nucleotides line up with TRBD1. CDR3 size: 14 residues. The J segment lost 8 bases and the V segment lost 4 bases, leaving 7 bases of the junction unmatched. CDR1 is LNHDA and CDR2 is SQIVND in the germline V gene (reference sequence).

In DNA, the CDR3 is TGCGCCAGCAGCTCTAGCGGGAGCTCCTACGAGCAGTACTTC. Its translation is CASSSSGSSYEQYF. The chain has TRBV5-1 and TRBJ2-7; 10 nucleotides align to TRBD2. Germline assignment: CDR1 SGHRS and CDR2 YFSETQ. The CDR3 is made up of 14 amino acids. V lost 3 bases and J lost 0; bases outside the gene matches: 0.

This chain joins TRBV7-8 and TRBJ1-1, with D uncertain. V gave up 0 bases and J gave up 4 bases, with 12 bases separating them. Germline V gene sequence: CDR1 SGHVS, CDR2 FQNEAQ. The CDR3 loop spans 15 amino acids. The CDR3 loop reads CASSLASTLGTEAFF. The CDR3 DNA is TGTGCCAGCAGCTTAGCGTCGACTCTGGGCACTGAAGCTTTCTTT.

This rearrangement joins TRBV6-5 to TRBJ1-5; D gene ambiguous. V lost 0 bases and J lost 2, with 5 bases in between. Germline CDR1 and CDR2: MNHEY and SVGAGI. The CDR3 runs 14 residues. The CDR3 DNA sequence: TGTGCCAGCAGTTACTCGGCGGGCAATCAGCCCCAGCATTTT. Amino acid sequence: CASSYSAGNQPQHF.

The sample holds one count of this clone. DNA of the CDR3: TGTGCCAGCGGGAGTCGGGCGGCTACGTCCTACGAGCAGTACTTC. It codes for CASGSRAATSYEQYF. This chain connects TRBV6-5 to TRBJ2-7; D is perhaps TRBD2 (5 bases). The CDR3 has 15 residues. The germline V and J ends were trimmed by 8 bases and 1 base, with 18 bases remaining between them. Germline CDR1 and CDR2: MNHEY and SVGAGI.

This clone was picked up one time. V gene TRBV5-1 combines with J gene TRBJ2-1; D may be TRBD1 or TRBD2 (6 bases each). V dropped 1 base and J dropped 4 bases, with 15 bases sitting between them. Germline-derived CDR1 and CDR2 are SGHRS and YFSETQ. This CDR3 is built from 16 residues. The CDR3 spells CASSLLIPGAYNEQFF. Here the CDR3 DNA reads TGCGCCAGCAGCTTGTTGATACCGGGGGCGTACAATGAGCAGTTCTTC.

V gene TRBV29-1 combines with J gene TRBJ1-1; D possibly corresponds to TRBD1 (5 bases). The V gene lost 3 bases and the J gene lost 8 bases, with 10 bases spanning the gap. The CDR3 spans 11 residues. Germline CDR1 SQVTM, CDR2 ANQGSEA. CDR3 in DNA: TGCAGCGTTGAGGCTGGGGCAGAAGCTTTCTTT. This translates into CSVEAGAEAFF.

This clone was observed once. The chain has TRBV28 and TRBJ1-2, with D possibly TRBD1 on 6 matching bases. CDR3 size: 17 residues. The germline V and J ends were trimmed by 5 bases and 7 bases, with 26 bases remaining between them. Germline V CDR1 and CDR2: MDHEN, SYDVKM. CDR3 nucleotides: TGTGCCAGCAGTCCGTTCGGGTGGATTAGTCAGGGGCCTGGCTACACCTTC. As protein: CASSPFGWISQGPGYTF.

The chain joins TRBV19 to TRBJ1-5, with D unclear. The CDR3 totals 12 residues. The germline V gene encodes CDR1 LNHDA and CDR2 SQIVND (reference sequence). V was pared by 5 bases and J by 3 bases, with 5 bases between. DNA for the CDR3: TGTGCCAGTAGTGGCAACAATCAGCCCCAGCATTTT. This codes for CASSGNNQPQHF.

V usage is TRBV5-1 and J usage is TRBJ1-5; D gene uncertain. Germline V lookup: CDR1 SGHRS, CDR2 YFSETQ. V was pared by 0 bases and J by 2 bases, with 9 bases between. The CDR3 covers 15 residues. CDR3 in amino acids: CASSLDGIGNQPQHF. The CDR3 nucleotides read TGCGCCAGCAGCTTGGACGGAATAGGCAATCAGCCCCAGCATTTT.

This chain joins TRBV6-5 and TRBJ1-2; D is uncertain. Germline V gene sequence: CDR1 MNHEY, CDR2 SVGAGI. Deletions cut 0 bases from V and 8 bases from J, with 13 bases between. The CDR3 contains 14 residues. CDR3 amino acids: CASSYSAKSRGYTF. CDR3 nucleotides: TGTGCCAGCAGTTACTCGGCCAAGTCAAGGGGCTACACCTTC.

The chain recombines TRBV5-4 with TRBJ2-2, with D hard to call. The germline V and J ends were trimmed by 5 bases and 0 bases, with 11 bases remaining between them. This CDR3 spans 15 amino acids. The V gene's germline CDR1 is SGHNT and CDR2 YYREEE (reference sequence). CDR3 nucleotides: TGTGCCAGCAGGAACCGACGGACGAACACCGGGGAGCTGTTTTTT. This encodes CASRNRRTNTGELFF.

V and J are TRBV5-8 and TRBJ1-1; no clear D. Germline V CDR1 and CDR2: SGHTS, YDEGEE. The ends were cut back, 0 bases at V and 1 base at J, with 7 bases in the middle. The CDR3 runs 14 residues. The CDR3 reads CASSLAVANTEAFF. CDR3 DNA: TGTGCCAGCAGCTTGGCCGTTGCGAACACTGAAGCTTTCTTT.

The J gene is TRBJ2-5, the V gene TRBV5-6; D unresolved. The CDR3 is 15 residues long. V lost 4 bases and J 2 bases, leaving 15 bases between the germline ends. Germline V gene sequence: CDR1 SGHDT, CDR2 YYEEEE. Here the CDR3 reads CASSELGIRQETQYF. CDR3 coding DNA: TGTGCCAGCAGCGAGCTTGGAATCAGGCAAGAGACCCAGTACTTC.

The CDR3, as DNA: TGTGCCTGGAGACCGGGCCGCTCCTACGAGCAGTACTTC. Translation: CAWRPGRSYEQYF. The V and J genes are TRBV30 and TRBJ2-7; D is unresolved. CDR1 is GTSNPN and CDR2 is SVGIG in the germline V gene (reference sequence). The CDR3 is 13 amino acids. V shed 3 bases and J shed 0 bases, with 9 bases lying between them.

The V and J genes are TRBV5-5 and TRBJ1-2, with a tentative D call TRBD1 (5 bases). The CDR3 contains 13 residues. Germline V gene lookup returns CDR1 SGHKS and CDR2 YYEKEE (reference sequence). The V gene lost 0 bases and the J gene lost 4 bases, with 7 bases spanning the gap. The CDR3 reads CASSLDRPYGYTF. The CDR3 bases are TGTGCCAGCAGCTTGGACAGGCCCTATGGCTACACCTTC.

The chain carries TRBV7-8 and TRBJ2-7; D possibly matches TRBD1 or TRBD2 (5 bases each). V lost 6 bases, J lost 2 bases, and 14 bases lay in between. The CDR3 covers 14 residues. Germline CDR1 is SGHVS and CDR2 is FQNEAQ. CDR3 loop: CASRSRDPAYEQYF. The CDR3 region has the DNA TGTGCCAGCAGAAGCCGGGACCCTGCCTACGAGCAGTACTTC.

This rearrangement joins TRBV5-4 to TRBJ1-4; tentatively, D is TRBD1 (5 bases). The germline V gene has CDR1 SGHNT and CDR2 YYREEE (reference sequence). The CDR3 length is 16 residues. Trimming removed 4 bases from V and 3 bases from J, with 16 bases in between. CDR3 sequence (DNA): TGTGCCAGCAGCCACGTCGGGGGGGGTTCTAATGAAAAACTGTTTTTT. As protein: CASSHVGGGSNEKLFF.

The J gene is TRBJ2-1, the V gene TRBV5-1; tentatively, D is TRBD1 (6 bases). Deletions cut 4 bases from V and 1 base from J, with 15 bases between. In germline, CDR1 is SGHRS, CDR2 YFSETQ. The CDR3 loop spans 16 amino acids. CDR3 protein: CASSLNRVVSYNEQFF. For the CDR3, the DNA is TGCGCCAGCAGCCTGAACAGGGTGGTATCCTACAATGAGCAGTTCTTC.

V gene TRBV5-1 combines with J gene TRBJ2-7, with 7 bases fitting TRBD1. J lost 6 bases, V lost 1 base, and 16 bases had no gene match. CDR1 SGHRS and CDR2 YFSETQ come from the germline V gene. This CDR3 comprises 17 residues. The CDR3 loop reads CASSLSSLSGGSGEQYF. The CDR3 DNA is TGCGCCAGCAGCTTGTCTTCGTTGTCAGGGGGTTCGGGCGAGCAGTACTTC.

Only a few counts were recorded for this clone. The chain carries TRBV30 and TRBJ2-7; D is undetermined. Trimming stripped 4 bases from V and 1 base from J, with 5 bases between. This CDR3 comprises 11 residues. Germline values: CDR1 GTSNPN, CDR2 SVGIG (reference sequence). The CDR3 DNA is TGTGCCTGGACCACGTCCTACGAGCAGTACTTC. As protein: CAWTTSYEQYF.

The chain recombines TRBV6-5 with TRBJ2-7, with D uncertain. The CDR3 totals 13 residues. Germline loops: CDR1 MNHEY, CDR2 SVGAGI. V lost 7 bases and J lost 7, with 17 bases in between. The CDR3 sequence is CASKYLGVGEQYF. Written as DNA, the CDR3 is TGTGCCAGCAAGTACTTGGGCGTAGGGGAGCAGTACTTC.